This T cell receptor beta chain is drawn from a study of monozygotic twins with inflammatory bowel disease. General study points: Compared with healthy twins, IBD patients shared fewer clonotypes with others, especially with disease activity.

TCRdb reprocessed the 5' RACE reads and stores each CDR3 protein as one record, lacking DNA. The table lists 300,000 to 450,000 distinct CDR3 sequences. As for this clonotype: The target antigen is unknown.

The germline gives CDR1 SGHVS, CDR2 FQNEAQ. This CDR3 has 19 residues. The draw for each donor consisted of a single 2.5 ml blood sample. The TCR originated in a human donor with ulcerative colitis or Crohn's disease, or a healthy co-twin of an affected twin (not recorded which). Sequencing input: blood. This chain joins TRBV7-8 and TRBJ2-1; TCRdb selects TRBD1, and the lack of DNA leaves this call unchecked. CDR3 sequence reads: CASSLGASYRGVGYNEQLF.